This entry lists 25 T cell receptor beta chains sequenced from one sample in a study of cytomegalovirus exposure and HLA in healthy donors. The study ran its PCR with 60 Vbeta and 13 Jbeta primers. TCRdb's copy holds only in-frame clones and misses some; the assay was immunoSEQ multiplex PCR. The sample shows 200,000 to 250,000 clones, over 70% of them seen only once. Sequencing was performed on PBMCs. All receptors come from a boy between 2 and 10 years old in good health and CMV-seronegative.

This clone appeared once. Other DNA variants within this sample encode the same CDR3. This sequence joins TRBV27 and TRBJ2-5, with 12 nucleotides matching TRBD1. With 5 bases clipped from V and 5 bases from J, the junction kept 6 bases outside the gene matches. CDR1 and CDR2 from the germline V gene are MNHEY and SMNVEV (reference sequence). The CDR3 is 15 residues long. CDR3: CASSLGTGGRETQYF. Here the CDR3 DNA reads TGTGCCAGCAGTCTTGGGACAGGGGGCCGGGAGACCCAGTACTTC.

The J gene is TRBJ1-2, the V gene TRBV6-1; weak D call: TRBD1 (6 bases). CDR3 length equals 15 residues. V lost 7 bases and J lost 3, with 18 bases in between. The germline V gene encodes CDR1 MNHNS and CDR2 SASEGT. DNA for the CDR3: TGTGCCAGCATCGTACCGGGACATCTTTACTATGGCTACACCTTC. This translates into CASIVPGHLYYGYTF.

The chain is built from TRBV2 and TRBJ1-2; unclear D gene. The CDR3 has 15 residues. CDR1 and CDR2 (germline): SNHLY, FYNNEI. Trimming removed 0 bases from V and 4 bases from J, with 12 bases in between. The CDR3 DNA is TGTGCCAGCAGTGAAGCGAGGGTCGAGAGCTATGGCTACACCTTC. Encoded protein: CASSEARVESYGYTF.

This clone was found a few times. The chain is built from TRBV10-3 and TRBJ2-2; possibly TRBD1 for D (6 bases). Germline assignment: CDR1 ENHRY and CDR2 SYGVKD. Trimming left V 8 bases short and J 3 bases short, with 13 bases between. The CDR3 has 14 amino acids. The CDR3 reads CAIEKGHDTGELFF. The CDR3 bases are TGTGCCATCGAAAAGGGACATGACACCGGGGAGCTGTTTTTT.

This sequence joins TRBV7-8 and TRBJ2-5, with D perhaps matching TRBD1 (6 bases). The CDR3 is made up of 13 amino acids. Germline assignment: CDR1 SGHVS and CDR2 FQNEAQ. Trimming removed 4 bases at V and 3 bases at J, with 9 bases between. Here the CDR3 DNA reads TGTGCCAGCAGCTCCGCAGGGGAAGAGACCCAGTACTTC. Translation gives CASSSAGEETQYF.

The chain is built from TRBV15 and TRBJ2-3; TRBD1 agrees at 8 bases. CDR3 length equals 16 residues. Germline CDR1 LNHNV, CDR2 YYDKDF (reference sequence). With 4 bases clipped from V and 2 bases from J, the junction kept 8 bases outside the gene matches. The CDR3 reads CATSTRQGLTTDTQYF. The DNA of the CDR3 is TGTGCCACCAGCACTCGACAGGGGTTGACCACAGATACGCAGTATTTT.

The rearrangement links TRBV6-5 to TRBJ1-1; possible D gene TRBD1, 6 bases. V lost 6 bases and J 1 base, leaving 12 bases between the germline ends. The germline CDR1 and CDR2 sequences are MNHEY and SVGAGI. The CDR3 has 14 amino acids. CDR3 sequence: CASSQDRENTEAFF. The CDR3 coding sequence is TGTGCCAGCAGCCAGGACAGAGAGAACACTGAAGCTTTCTTT.

This clone was seen a few times. At the DNA level, this CDR3 is encoded by other sequences in the same sample as well. This rearrangement joins TRBV7-9 to TRBJ2-7; the match to TRBD2 covers 12 bases. Germline trimming cut 1 base from V and 7 bases from J; bases unmatched to any gene: 2. Germline V gives CDR1 SEHNR, CDR2 FQNEAQ (reference sequence). The CDR3 runs to 14 residues. The CDR3 DNA reads TGTGCCAGCAGCTTAGGGGGACTAGCGGGTGAGCAGTACTTC. The encoded protein is CASSLGGLAGEQYF.

The chain employs TRBV2 and TRBJ2-7; D is possibly TRBD1 (5 bases). Per germline, CDR1 SNHLY and CDR2 FYNNEI. The V and J ends lost 4 bases and 0 bases respectively, with 10 bases between them. The CDR3 loop spans 14 amino acids. For the CDR3, the DNA is TGTGCCAGCAGTGGGGCAGGGCTCTCCTACGAGCAGTACTTC. It specifies CASSGAGLSYEQYF.

The chain uses TRBV7-9 and TRBJ1-1; possibly TRBD1 for D (6 bases). The CDR3 contains 14 residues. V lost 4 bases, J lost 2 bases, and 11 bases lay in between. CDR1 is SEHNR and CDR2 is FQNEAQ in the germline V gene (reference sequence). The CDR3 DNA follows: TGTGCCAGCAGCTCGGACAGATCAAACACTGAAGCTTTCTTT. It codes for CASSSDRSNTEAFF.

A single count supports this clone. The chain joins TRBV4-1 to TRBJ1-5, with 9 bases lining up with TRBD1. CDR1 is MGHRA, CDR2 YSYEKL, per germline. The CDR3 contains 16 residues. V lost 1 base to trimming and J lost 4 bases; unmatched junction nucleotides: 5. The chain's CDR3 is CASSQVTGGKNQPQHF. For the CDR3, the DNA is TGCGCCAGCAGCCAAGTAACAGGGGGCAAGAATCAGCCCCAGCATTTT.

The chain uses TRBV5-6 and TRBJ2-7; D is possibly TRBD2 (5 bases). Trimming removed 3 bases at V and 7 bases at J, with 14 bases between. The CDR3 is 13 residues long. The germline V gene has CDR1 SGHDT and CDR2 YYEEEE. CDR3 sequence reads: CASSSLIPGEQYF. CDR3 sequence (DNA): TGTGCCAGCAGCTCCCTTATTCCGGGGGAGCAGTACTTC.

V gene TRBV7-2 combines with J gene TRBJ2-7; no reliable D call. The V gene's germline CDR1 is SGHTA and CDR2 FQGNSA. The CDR3 covers 14 residues. The germline V and J ends were trimmed by 3 bases and 0 bases, with 9 bases remaining between them. The DNA for the CDR3 is TGTGCCAGCAGCTTCGGAGCGAGCTCCTACGAGCAGTACTTC. Its protein product is CASSFGASSYEQYF.

CDR3 region: CASSEYRSGNEQYF. Here the CDR3 DNA reads TGTGCCAGCAGTGAATACAGAAGCGGCAACGAGCAGTACTTC. The chain combines TRBV25-1 with TRBJ2-7; D perhaps matches TRBD2 (5 bases). Between the trimmed V and J ends, which lost 0 bases and 5 bases, there was a span of 11 bases. CDR3 length: 14 residues. Germline CDR1 reads MGHDK; CDR2 reads SYGVNS.

The chain has TRBV11-2 and TRBJ2-7, with 15 bases aligning to TRBD2. This CDR3 has 16 amino acids. Germline trimming cut 5 bases from V and 7 bases from J; bases unmatched to any gene: 9. CDR1 is SGHAT and CDR2 is FQNNGV in the germline V gene. The CDR3 bases are TGTGCCAGCAGCCCAAGGACTAGCGGGGGGGCGGCGGAGCAGTACTTC. It translates to CASSPRTSGGAAEQYF.

The chain employs TRBV25-1 and TRBJ1-2; no definite D call. This CDR3 is 14 amino acids long. CDR1 is MGHDK, CDR2 SYGVNS, per germline. The germline V and J ends were trimmed by 1 base and 7 bases, with 13 bases remaining between them. The CDR3 nucleotides read TGTGCCAGCAGTGAATGGGTCCAGGATAGTGGCTACACCTTC. Its translation is CASSEWVQDSGYTF.

The chain links TRBV7-9 to TRBJ1-6; a possible D gene is TRBD1 (5 bases). V lost 2 bases, J lost 7 bases, and 12 bases lay in between. Germline-derived CDR1 and CDR2 are SEHNR and FQNEAQ (reference sequence). The CDR3 runs 15 residues. The CDR3 DNA sequence: TGTGCCAGCAGCTTAAAAGGGACTGACAATTCACCCCTCCACTTT. Its translation: CASSLKGTDNSPLHF.

The gene calls are TRBV19 and TRBJ1-6; the D is unclear. Germline V gene lookup returns CDR1 LNHDA and CDR2 SQIVND (reference sequence). Trimming shortened V by 2 bases and J by 8 bases, and 10 bases separated the two germline ends. The CDR3 runs 14 residues. The CDR3 region is CASSINSVDSPLHF. CDR3 nucleotides: TGTGCCAGTAGTATAAACTCGGTGGATTCACCCCTCCACTTT.

The chain carries TRBV6-1 and TRBJ1-2; tentatively, D is TRBD1 (6 bases). V was trimmed by 7 bases and J by 2 bases, leaving 14 bases between them. Germline-derived CDR1 and CDR2 are MNHNS and SASEGT. The CDR3 is made up of 14 amino acids. The CDR3, as DNA: TGTGCCAGCATTCTTGTGGGACAAAACTATGGCTACACCTTC. Amino acid sequence: CASILVGQNYGYTF.

The CDR3 is CASSPGNEQYF. CDR3 sequence (DNA): TGTGCCAGCAGCCCCGGTAACGAGCAGTACTTC. V and J are TRBV11-2 and TRBJ2-7; D call uncertain. With 5 bases removed from V and 5 bases from J, the gap between germline ends came to 7 bases. This CDR3 comprises 11 residues. Germline-derived CDR1 and CDR2 are SGHAT and FQNNGV.

In its sample, this clone was seen once. The rearrangement links TRBV6-4 to TRBJ1-5; TRBD1 matches 11 bases. The V and J ends lost 7 bases and 0 bases, in that order; junction bases with no gene match: 11. The CDR3 runs 18 residues. Germline CDR1 and CDR2: MRHNA and SNTAGT. CDR3 loop: CASNPGTGGKNSNQPQHF. The CDR3 region has the DNA TGTGCCAGCAACCCCGGGACAGGGGGAAAAAATAGCAATCAGCCCCAGCATTTT.

The gene calls are TRBV11-2 and TRBJ1-4; D is unresolved. The V gene lost 1 base and the J gene lost 11 bases, with 14 bases spanning the gap. Germline CDR1 is SGHAT and CDR2 is FQNNGV. The CDR3 contains 14 residues. CDR3 sequence reads: CASSLARGPDKLFF. The CDR3, as DNA: TGTGCCAGCAGCTTAGCCCGAGGGCCCGACAAACTGTTTTTT.

V usage is TRBV5-1 and J usage is TRBJ2-2, with D possibly TRBD1 on 5 matching bases. The germline CDR1 and CDR2 sequences are SGHRS and YFSETQ. The CDR3 consists of 13 residues. The ends were cut back, 4 bases at V and 3 bases at J, with 7 bases in the middle. CDR3 nucleotides: TGCGCCAGCAGCCCAGGGTACACCGGGGAGCTGTTTTTT. It translates to CASSPGYTGELFF.

The V call is TRBV5-1, the J call TRBJ2-3; perhaps TRBD1 as D (5 bases). The V gene's germline CDR1 is SGHRS and CDR2 YFSETQ. Trimming removed 3 bases from V and 1 base from J, with 12 bases in between. This CDR3 is built from 15 residues. In DNA, the CDR3 is TGCGCCAGCAGCTCTGACAGCCTCGGCACAGATACGCAGTATTTT. Residues: CASSSDSLGTDTQYF.

This chain joins TRBV6-1 and TRBJ2-5; TRBD1 might be the D (6 bases). Germline V gene sequence: CDR1 MNHNS, CDR2 SASEGT. V lost 2 bases and J lost 2, with 12 bases in between. This CDR3 region has 15 residues. The CDR3 region has the DNA TGTGCCAGCAGTGAACTCACAGGGCGGCAAGAGACCCAGTACTTC. Its translation: CASSELTGRQETQYF.